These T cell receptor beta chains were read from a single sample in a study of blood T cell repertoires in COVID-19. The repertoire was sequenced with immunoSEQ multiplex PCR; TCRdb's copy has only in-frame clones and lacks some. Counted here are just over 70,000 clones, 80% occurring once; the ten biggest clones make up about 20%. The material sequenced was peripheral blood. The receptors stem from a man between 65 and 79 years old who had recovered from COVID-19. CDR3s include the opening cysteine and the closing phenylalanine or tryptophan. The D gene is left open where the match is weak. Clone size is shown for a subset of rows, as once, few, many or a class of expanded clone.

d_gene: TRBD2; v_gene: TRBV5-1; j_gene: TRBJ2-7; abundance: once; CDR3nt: TGCGCCAGCAGCGTACGGACTAGCGGGGAAACGACCTACGAGCAGTACTTC; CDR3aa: CASSVRTSGETTYEQYF
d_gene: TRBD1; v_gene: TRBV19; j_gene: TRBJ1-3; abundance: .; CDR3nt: TGTGCCAGTAGTATAGGTAGGGGGCGAACCCTCTCTGGAAACACCATATATTTT; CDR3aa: CASSIGRGRTLSGNTIYF
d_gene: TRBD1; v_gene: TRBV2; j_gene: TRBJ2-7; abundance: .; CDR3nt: TGTGCCAGCAAGCGGACAGGGCCCTCCTACGAGCAGTACTTC; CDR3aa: CASKRTGPSYEQYF
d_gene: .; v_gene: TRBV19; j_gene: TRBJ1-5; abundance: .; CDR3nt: TGTGCCAGTAGTATGGGGCAGCCCAATCAGCCCCAGCATTTT; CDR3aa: CASSMGQPNQPQHF
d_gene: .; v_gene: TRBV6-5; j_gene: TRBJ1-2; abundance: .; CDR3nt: TGTGCCAGCGGGGGCCCCTGGGATGGCTACACCTTC; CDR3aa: CASGGPWDGYTF
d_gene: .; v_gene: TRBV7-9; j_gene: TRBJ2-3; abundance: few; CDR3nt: TGTGCCAGCAGCTCGCGCGGGGCCACAGATACGCAGTATTTT; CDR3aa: CASSSRGATDTQYF
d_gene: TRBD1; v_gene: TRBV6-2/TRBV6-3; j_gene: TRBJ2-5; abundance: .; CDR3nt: TGTGCCAGCAGTTATTCCCTAGGACAGGCAGCACAAGAGACCCAGTACTTC; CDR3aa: CASSYSLGQAAQETQYF
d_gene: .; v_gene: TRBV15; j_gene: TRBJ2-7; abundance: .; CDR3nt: TGTGCCACCAGCAGAGAGGCCGGGAACTCTCCTTACGAGCAGTACTTC; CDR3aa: CATSREAGNSPYEQYF
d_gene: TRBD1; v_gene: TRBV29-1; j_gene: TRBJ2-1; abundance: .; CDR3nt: TGCAGCGGTGCGGGACAGGGGAGCAATGAGCAGTTCTTC; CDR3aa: CSGAGQGSNEQFF
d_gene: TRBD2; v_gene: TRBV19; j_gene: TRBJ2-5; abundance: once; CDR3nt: TGTGCCAGTAGTATAGGGGCAGCATTCGGACTAGCGGGTTATTCAGAGACCCAGTACTTC; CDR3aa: CASSIGAAFGLAGYSETQYF
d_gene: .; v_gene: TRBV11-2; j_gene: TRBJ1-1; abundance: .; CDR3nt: TGTGCCAGCAGCTTTTTGGGGGGATCGGGCTACACTGAAGCTTTCTTT; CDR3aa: CASSFLGGSGYTEAFF
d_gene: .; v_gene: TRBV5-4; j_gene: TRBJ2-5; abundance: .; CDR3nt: TGTGCCAGCAGCCCGGCGGGGGCTTCCCAAGAGACCCAGTACTTC; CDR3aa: CASSPAGASQETQYF
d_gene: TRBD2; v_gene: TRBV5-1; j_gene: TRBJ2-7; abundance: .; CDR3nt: TGCGCCAGCAGCCCCGGGACTAGCGGGGGGCTTTCCGAGCAGTACTTC; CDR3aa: CASSPGTSGGLSEQYF
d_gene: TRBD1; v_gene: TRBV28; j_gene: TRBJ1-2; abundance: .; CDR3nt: TGTGCCAGCAGTATCTGGACAGGGAGCTATGGCTACACCTTC; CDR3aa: CASSIWTGSYGYTF
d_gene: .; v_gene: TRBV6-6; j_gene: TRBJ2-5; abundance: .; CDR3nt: TGTGCCAGCAAAACTAGTGGCGGTCAAGAGACCCAGTACTTC; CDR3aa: CASKTSGGQETQYF
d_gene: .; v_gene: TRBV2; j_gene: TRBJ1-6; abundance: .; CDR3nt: TGTGCCAGCAGTGAATCTCTAATTTCTGCTTCACCCCTCCACTTT; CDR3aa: CASSESLISASPLHF
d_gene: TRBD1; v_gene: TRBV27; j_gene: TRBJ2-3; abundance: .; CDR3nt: TGTGCCAGCAGTCAGGGGGCCGCCGGAGATACGCAGTATTTT; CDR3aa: CASSQGAAGDTQYF
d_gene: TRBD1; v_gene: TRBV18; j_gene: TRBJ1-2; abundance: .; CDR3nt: TGTGCCAGCTCACCAGGCGAGGGGGCGCGAGCGATCTACACCTTC; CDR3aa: CASSPGEGARAIYTF
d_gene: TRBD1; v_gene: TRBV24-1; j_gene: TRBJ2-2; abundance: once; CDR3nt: TGTGCCACCAGTGATCGGGGACAGCGAACCGGGGAGCTGTTTTTT; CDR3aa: CATSDRGQRTGELFF
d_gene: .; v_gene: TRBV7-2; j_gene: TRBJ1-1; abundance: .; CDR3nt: TGTGCCAGCAGCTTATGGGGGGGAATGAACACTGAAGCTTTCTTT; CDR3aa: CASSLWGGMNTEAFF
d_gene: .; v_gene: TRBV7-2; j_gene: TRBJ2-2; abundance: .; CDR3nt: TGTGCCAGCAGCTTAGTTTGGCCAGGGGAGGGCGGGGAGCTGTTTTTT; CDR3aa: CASSLVWPGEGGELFF
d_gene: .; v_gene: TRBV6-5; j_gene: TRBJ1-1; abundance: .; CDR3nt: TGTGCCAGCAGGAGGACGGGGGTGCAACCTGAAGCTTTCTTT; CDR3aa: CASRRTGVQPEAFF
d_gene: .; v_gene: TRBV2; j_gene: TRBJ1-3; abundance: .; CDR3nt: TGTGCCAGCAGCACAGGTCGAACTGGAAACACCATATATTTT; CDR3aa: CASSTGRTGNTIYF
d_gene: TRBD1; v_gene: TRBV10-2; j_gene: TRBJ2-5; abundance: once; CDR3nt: TGCGCCAGCAGTCGGGACAGGGCTAGGGAGACCCAGTACTTC; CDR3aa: CASSRDRARETQYF
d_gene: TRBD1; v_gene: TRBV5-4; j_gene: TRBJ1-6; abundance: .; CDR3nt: TGTGCCAGCAGCCCTCCGGGACAGGGGAATTTACCCCTCCACTTT; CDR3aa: CASSPPGQGNLPLHF
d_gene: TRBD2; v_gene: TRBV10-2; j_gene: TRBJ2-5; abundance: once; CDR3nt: TGCGCCAGCAGGGTAGCGGGAGGTAGCCAAGAGACCCAGTACTTC; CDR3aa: CASRVAGGSQETQYF
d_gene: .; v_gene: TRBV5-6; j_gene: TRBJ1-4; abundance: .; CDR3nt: TGTGCCAGCAGCTTGGGACTGATTAATGAAAAACTGTTTTTT; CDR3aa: CASSLGLINEKLFF
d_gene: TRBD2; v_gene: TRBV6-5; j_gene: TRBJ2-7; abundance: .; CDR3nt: TGTGCCAGCACCATTTTGACTAGCCCAACCTACGAGCAGTACTTC; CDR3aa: CASTILTSPTYEQYF
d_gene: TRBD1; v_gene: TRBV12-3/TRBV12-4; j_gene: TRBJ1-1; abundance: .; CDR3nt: TGTGCCAGCAGTTTCGACAGGGTCACTGAAGCTTTCTTT; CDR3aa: CASSFDRVTEAFF
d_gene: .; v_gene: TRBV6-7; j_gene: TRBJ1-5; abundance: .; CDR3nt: TGTGCCAGCAGTTCTACAGGATCCACTATTAGCAATCAGCCCCAGCATTTT; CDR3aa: CASSSTGSTISNQPQHF
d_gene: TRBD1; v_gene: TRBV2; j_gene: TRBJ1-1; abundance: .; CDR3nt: TGTGCCAGCAGGACAGGGACAGGGAACACTGAAGCTTTCTTT; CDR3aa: CASRTGTGNTEAFF
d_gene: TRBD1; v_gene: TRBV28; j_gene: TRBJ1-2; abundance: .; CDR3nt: TGTGCCAGCAGCCTTTTCTCGACAGGGAACTATGGCTACACCTTC; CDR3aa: CASSLFSTGNYGYTF
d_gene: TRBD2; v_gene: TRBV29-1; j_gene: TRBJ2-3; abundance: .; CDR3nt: TGCAGCGCTTTACTAGCGGGAGTTGTCACAGATACGCAGTATTTT; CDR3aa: CSALLAGVVTDTQYF
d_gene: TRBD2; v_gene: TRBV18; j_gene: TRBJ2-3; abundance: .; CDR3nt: TGTGCCAGCTCTCTAAGTTCTAGCGGGGGAGACGATACGCAGTATTTT; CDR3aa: CASSLSSSGGDDTQYF
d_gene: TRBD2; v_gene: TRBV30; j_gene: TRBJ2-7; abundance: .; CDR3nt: TGTGCCTGGAGTGTAGCGGGAATAGCGGGGGGTTCCTACTACGAGCAGTACTTC; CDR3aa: CAWSVAGIAGGSYYEQYF
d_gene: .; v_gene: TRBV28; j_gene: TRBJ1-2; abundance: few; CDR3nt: TGTGCCAGCAGTTCCAGGGGTGGCTACACCTTC; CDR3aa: CASSSRGGYTF
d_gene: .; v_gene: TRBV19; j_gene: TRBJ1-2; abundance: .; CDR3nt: TGTGCCAGTACCCGGTCAGGGGACGGCGACTATGGCTACACCTTC; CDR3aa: CASTRSGDGDYGYTF
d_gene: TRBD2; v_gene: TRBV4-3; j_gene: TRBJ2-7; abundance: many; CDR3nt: TGCGCCAGCAGCCCGTACCTTGGGGAGGGGTACGAGCAGTACTTC; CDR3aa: CASSPYLGEGYEQYF
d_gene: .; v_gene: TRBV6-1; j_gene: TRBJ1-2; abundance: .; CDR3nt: TGTGCCAGCAGTACCCTCGGACTGGATGGCTACACCTTC; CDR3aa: CASSTLGLDGYTF
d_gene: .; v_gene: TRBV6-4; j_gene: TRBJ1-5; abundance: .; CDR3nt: TGTGCCAGCAATATTCAGGGTAGCAATCAGCCCCAGCATTTT; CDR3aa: CASNIQGSNQPQHF
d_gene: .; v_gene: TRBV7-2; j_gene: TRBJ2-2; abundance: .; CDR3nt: TGTGCCAGCAGCTTAGCCGGGGGTCAAACGAACACCGGGGAGCTGTTTTTT; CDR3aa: CASSLAGGQTNTGELFF
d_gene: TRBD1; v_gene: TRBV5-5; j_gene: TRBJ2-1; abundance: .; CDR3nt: TGTGCCAGCAGCCAGACAGGGCGTTTAAATGAGCAGTTCTTC; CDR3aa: CASSQTGRLNEQFF
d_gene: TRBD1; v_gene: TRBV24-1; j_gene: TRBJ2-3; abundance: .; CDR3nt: TGTGCCACCAGTGTCGGGACAGGGTCCACAGATACGCAGTATTTT; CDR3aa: CATSVGTGSTDTQYF
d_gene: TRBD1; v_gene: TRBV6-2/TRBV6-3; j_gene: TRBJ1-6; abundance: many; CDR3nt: TGTGCCAGCAGTTACCTTCCGGGACAGACCAATTCACCCCTCCACTTT; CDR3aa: CASSYLPGQTNSPLHF
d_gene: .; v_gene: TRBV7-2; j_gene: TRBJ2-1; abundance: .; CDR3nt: TGTGCCAGCAGCTTAGGAGGACAGTACAATGAGCAGTTCTTC; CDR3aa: CASSLGGQYNEQFF